Following are 18 T cell receptor beta chains from one sample sequenced in a study of T cells in Graves' hyperthyroidism and ophthalmopathy. Amplification of TCR beta CDR3 regions used RNA as the template. The TCR CDR3 first-round RT-PCR relied on the HTBI primer set. TCRdb analysed the multiplex PCR reads with MiXCR anew, one entry per CDR3 protein. The sample shows roughly 800,000 distinct CDR3 sequences, more than 30% of them seen only once. The sequenced material came from blood. These TCRs come from a young man with Graves' hyperthyroidism.

This clonotype was counted only a few times. The rearrangement links TRBV12-3 or TRBV12-4 to TRBJ2-5; D might be TRBD1 or TRBD2, each matching 6 bases. The CDR3 contains 15 residues. V shed 6 bases and J shed 4 bases, with 18 bases lying between them. The CDR3 bases are TGTGCCAGCAGACACCGCGTCGGGGGCGGAGAGACCCAGTACTTC. The encoded protein is CASRHRVGGGETQYF.

The chain joins TRBV7-6 to TRBJ2-7; 16 bases line up with TRBD2. Germline CDR1 reads SGHVS; CDR2 reads FNYEAQ. Trimming at V came to 5 bases and at J to 5 bases, leaving 18 bases not matched to a gene. CDR3 size: 20 residues. CDR3 DNA: TGTGCCAGCAGCCCCCCCCAGGGGGCAGGGACTAGCGGGAGGGCCCACGAGCAGTACTTC. Translated, it gives CASSPPQGAGTSGRAHEQYF.

This sequence joins TRBV25-1 and TRBJ2-7; a possible D gene is TRBD1 (6 bases). V lost 5 bases and J lost 6, with 20 bases in between. There are 15 residues in the CDR3. The germline V gene encodes CDR1 MGHDK and CDR2 SYGVNS. CDR3 DNA: TGTGCCAGCAGTTACTCTTGGGCAGGGGCCGGCGAGCAGTACTTC. Translation: CASSYSWAGAGEQYF.

This clonotype appeared many times. CDR3 amino acids: CSADLRDWETQYF. The CDR3 DNA sequence: TGCAGTGCTGATCTTAGGGATTGGGAGACCCAGTACTTC. This rearrangement joins TRBV20-1 to TRBJ2-5; D call uncertain. The ends were cut back, 5 bases at V and 5 bases at J, with 15 bases in the middle. Germline CDR1 DFQATT, CDR2 SNEGSKA (reference sequence). The CDR3 covers 13 residues.

Worth noting for this clonotype: A read error may produce the germline difference seen at one junction end. This chain connects TRBV7-9 to TRBJ2-7, with 11 bases lining up with TRBD2. Germline lookup yields CDR1 SEHNR and CDR2 FQNEAQ (reference sequence). The CDR3 length is 16 residues. DNA for the CDR3: TGCGCCAGCAGCCCCCTGGGACTAGCGGACAGCTACGAGCAGCACTTC. This gives the protein CASSPLGLADSYEQHF.

The rearrangement links TRBV10-3 to TRBJ2-2; D not certain. Per germline, CDR1 ENHRY and CDR2 SYGVKD. This CDR3 comprises 15 residues. The V and J ends lost 2 bases and 3 bases respectively, with 10 bases between them. The CDR3, as DNA: TGTGCCATCAGTGAGAATAGAGGATACACCGGGGAGCTGTTTTTT. Translation gives CAISENRGYTGELFF.

The sample holds many counts of this clonotype. The gene calls are TRBV7-2 and TRBJ1-6; 9 positions agree with TRBD1. With 5 bases clipped from V and 7 bases from J, the junction kept 3 bases outside the gene matches. Germline CDR1 reads SGHTA; CDR2 reads FQGNSA. The CDR3 is 14 residues long. The DNA for the CDR3 is TGTGCCAGCAGCCGGGACAGGGCGAATTCACCCCTCCACTTT. It codes for CASSRDRANSPLHF.

The V gene is TRBV10-3, the J gene TRBJ1-6; D not certain. In germline, CDR1 is ENHRY, CDR2 SYGVKD. With 11 bases removed from V and 5 bases from J, the gap between germline ends came to 16 bases. CDR3 length: 14 residues. CDR3 nucleotide sequence: TGTGCCGTAACGGACGGAGGGAATAATTCACCCCTCCACTTT. It yields the protein CAVTDGGNNSPLHF.

This rearrangement joins TRBV6-5 to TRBJ2-7, with D perhaps TRBD2 (5 bases). This CDR3 comprises 14 residues. Per the germline V gene, CDR1 is MNHEY and CDR2 is SVGAGI. V was pared by 2 bases and J by 0 bases, with 8 bases between. DNA of the CDR3: TGTGCCAGCAGTTACGGGGAGCACTCCTACGAGCAGTACTTC. Amino acids: CASSYGEHSYEQYF.

V usage is TRBV29-1 and J usage is TRBJ2-5; no clear D. The CDR3 contains 10 residues. Germline CDR1 is SQVTM and CDR2 is ANQGSEA. Trimming took 8 bases from V and 5 from J, leaving 9 bases between them. The CDR3 loop reads CSLDAETQYF. CDR3 DNA: TGCAGCTTAGATGCGGAGACCCAGTACTTC.

This clonotype was observed a few times. The genes are TRBV12-5 and TRBJ1-6; tentatively, D is TRBD1 (5 bases). Germline CDR1 LGHNT, CDR2 FRNRAP. This CDR3 contains 15 residues. The CDR3 DNA reads as TGTGCCAGCACCCCGTCGGGCAGGGAAAATTCACCCCTCCACTTT. Translated, it gives CASTPSGRENSPLHF.

V and J are TRBV7-8 and TRBJ1-1; 9 positions agree with TRBD1. The CDR3 covers 17 residues. The V and J ends lost 0 bases and 0 bases, in that order; junction bases with no gene match: 5. The germline V gene encodes CDR1 SGHVS and CDR2 FQNEAQ. The CDR3 region has the DNA TGTGCCAGCAGCTTAGCACAGGGGGCCGGGATGAACACTGAAGCTTTCTTT. The encoded protein is CASSLAQGAGMNTEAFF.

The V gene is TRBV29-1, the J gene TRBJ2-1, with 10 bases identical to TRBD1. There are 14 residues in the CDR3. Unmatched junction bases numbered 5, after V lost 7 bases and J lost 2 bases. Per the germline V gene, CDR1 is SQVTM and CDR2 is ANQGSEA. This CDR3 is CSAADRGTYNEQFF. CDR3 bases: TGCAGCGCAGCGGACAGGGGGACCTACAATGAGCAGTTCTTC.

The chain carries TRBV7-9 and TRBJ2-7; 9 bases are shared with TRBD1. The germline V gene encodes CDR1 SEHNR and CDR2 FQNEAQ (reference sequence). There are 14 residues in the CDR3. With 3 bases clipped from V and 5 bases from J, the junction kept 5 bases outside the gene matches. The CDR3 DNA reads as TGTGCCAGCAGCTTGGGACAGGGCTACAACGAGCAGTACTTC. Translating gives CASSLGQGYNEQYF.

As DNA, the CDR3 is TGTGCCAGCAGTTACGCGTTGGGAGGACTTAGCCGCACCATATATTTT. Translating it yields CASSYALGGLSRTIYF. The chain carries TRBV6-5 and TRBJ1-3, with D unclear. Germline V CDR1 and CDR2: MNHEY, SVGAGI. The CDR3 loop spans 16 amino acids. The V end was cut by 2 bases, the J end by 9 bases, with 20 bases between.

This clonotype was counted at least ten times. The chain has TRBV7-9 and TRBJ1-6; D ambiguous. This CDR3 has 14 residues. Looked up from germline, CDR1 is SEHNR and CDR2 is FQNEAQ (reference sequence). V was clipped by 2 bases and J by 8 bases, with 10 bases between them. In nucleotides, the CDR3 is TGTGCCAGCAGCTTAATGGCAGGAGATTCACCCCTCCACTTT. Translated: CASSLMAGDSPLHF.

This clonotype has ten or more counts. V is TRBV2 and J is TRBJ2-7; TRBD1 might be the D (5 bases). Trimming cost V 2 bases and J 0 bases, with 8 bases left between them. Germline CDR1 SNHLY, CDR2 FYNNEI. The CDR3 extends over 14 amino acids. The CDR3 nucleotides read TGTGCCAGCAGTGAAAGGGGTAGCTCCTACGAGCAGTACTTC. It encodes CASSERGSSYEQYF.

This chain connects TRBV14 to TRBJ1-1; maybe TRBD1 (5 bases). This CDR3 is built from 14 residues. Germline V gives CDR1 SGHDN, CDR2 FVKESK. The V gene lost 4 bases and the J gene lost 10 bases, with 19 bases spanning the gap. CDR3 amino acids: CASSPRGGTHAAFF. The CDR3 nucleotides are TGTGCCAGCAGCCCCCGGGGAGGGACGCATGCAGCTTTCTTT.